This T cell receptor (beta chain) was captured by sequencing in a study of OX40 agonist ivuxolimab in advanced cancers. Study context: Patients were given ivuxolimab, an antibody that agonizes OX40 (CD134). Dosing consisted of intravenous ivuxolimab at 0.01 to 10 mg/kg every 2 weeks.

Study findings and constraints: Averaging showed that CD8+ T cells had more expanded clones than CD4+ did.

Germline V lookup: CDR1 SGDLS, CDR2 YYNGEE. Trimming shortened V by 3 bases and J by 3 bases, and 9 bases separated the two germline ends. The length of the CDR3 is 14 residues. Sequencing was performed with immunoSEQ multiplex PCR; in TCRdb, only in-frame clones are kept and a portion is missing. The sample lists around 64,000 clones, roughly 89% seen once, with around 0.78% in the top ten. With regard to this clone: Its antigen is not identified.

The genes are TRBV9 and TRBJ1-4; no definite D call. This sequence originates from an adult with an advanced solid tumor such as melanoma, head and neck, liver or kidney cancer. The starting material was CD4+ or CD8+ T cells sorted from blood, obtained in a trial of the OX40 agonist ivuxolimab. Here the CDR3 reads CASSEGPANEKLFF. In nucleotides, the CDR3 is TGTGCCAGCAGCGAGGGTCCAGCTAATGAAAAACTGTTTTTT.